The present T cell receptor beta chain was sequenced within a study of shared clonotypes between healthy human individuals (dated by TCRdb to 2020 to 2021). As for the study more broadly: Three men and two women, aged 18 to 49 years, made up the cohort. To estimate repertoire size and how much clonotype sharing occurs between individuals, the study deeply sequenced the blood TCR repertoires of five healthy adults. For each donor, CD4 naive and CD4 memory were each run on three plates, CD8 naive on two plates, and CD8 memory on one plate. To increase sequencing depth and limit assay-specific biases, different laboratories used diverse techniques to prepare libraries and sequence TCR repertoires. Between about 0.8 and 9 billion PBMCs per donor were obtained by leukapheresis. The investigation overall reported the following: Incomplete sequencing was indicated by rarefaction of sorted-subset datasets, despite the large sequencing depth. The genetic and exposure-history diversity represented was limited by the small number of donors. Sampling was limited to blood, and TCR repertoires in tissue likely differ from TCR repertoires in blood. Sharing across a handful of donors was observed for 4.5% to 6.5% of naive CD4, over 3% of naive CD8, 2% to 2.5% of memory CD4, and around 0.42% of memory CD8 clonotypes. Pairwise subsampling led to the expectation that sequencing depth would affect the degree of clonotype sharing among donors. Higher generation probabilities were observed for clonotypes shared by all four sorted-subset donors than for non-shared clonotypes. Larger estimated clonotype richness was generally found for naive subsets than for memory subsets.

Using the deep immunoSEQ assay, TCR CDR3 regions were amplified from genomic DNA by multiplex PCR. Genomic DNA extracted from each cell subset was distributed evenly over all wells of several immunoSEQ 96-well plates, and each plate served as one replicate. For sorted subsets, 150 to 250 ng genomic DNA, equal to some 30,000 T cell genomes, was loaded into each replicate PCR. The purified libraries were quantified using a Qubit 3.0 fluorometer, sized with a Bioanalyzer 2100, and then quantified again using the KAPA Library Quantification kit. Every immunoSEQ 96-well plate was sequenced on a dedicated single-read 150-cycle Illumina NextSeq 550 flow cell. As for the authors' bioinformatics: The immunoSEQ output contained only junctional sequences without quality scores, so filtering could not match that applied to full-length reads. To assign V/J genes and CDR3, sequences were annotated using PyIR, a Python wrapper for IgBLAST v1.9, with IMGT germline references. Reads were filtered out if the reads had weak V/J assignments (E-value above 1e-6), no CDR3, stop codons, out-of-frame junctions, or ambiguous translated residues. A V3J clonotype was defined by an identical inferred V gene, J gene, and CDR3 amino acid sequence. Percentage overlap between repertoires was computed as shared unique clonotypes divided by the size of the smaller repertoire. Richness of each repertoire was evaluated using RTK rarefaction, the Chao1 estimator, and Recon v2.1 estimates of unobserved clonotypes. Generation probabilities were computed with OLGA for all TCRbeta clonotypes obtained by the gDNA method from several donors. TCRdb mirrors the immuneACCESS table, restricted to in-frame sequences. Some clones are absent from its copies; in checked studies, under half trace to an unresolved V gene, and the reason for the others is unknown. The DNA was the basis for D and trimming; V, J and clone size are from that table. Recorded for this sample are roughly 2.5 million clones; roughly 92% of them occurred a single time. Roughly 0.14% of the sample comes from the top ten.

A remark on this clone: Its antigen remains unidentified. No quality values exist for individual bases; no much larger clone is one base distant.

Healthy HIV-negative adults with no recently reported acute infections or vaccinations were included as donors. All donors were Caucasian adults living in Nashville, Tennessee, USA. Magnetic negative selection was used to enrich CD4+ T cells, after which naive cells were positively selected on CD45RA and the negative fraction became the memory subset. After blood collection by leukapheresis, PBMCs were isolated using Ficoll-Histopaque density gradient centrifugation and then cryopreserved in the vapor phase of liquid nitrogen. Analytical flow cytometry was used to check the purity and quantity of every magnetically sorted T cell population. Genomic DNA was isolated from each sorted fraction and quantified by UV absorbance on a Nanodrop 2000c. CDR1 and CDR2 are read off the germline V gene as MNHEY and SVGAGI. From the cysteine up to the phenylalanine, the CDR3 has a length of 14 residues. This entry keeps only the CDR3 DNA: 42 bases, framed from base 1. V is shortened by 10 bases, J by 1 base, and the region joining them spans 16 bases.

The sequenced sample was naive CD4+ T cells sorted from blood. The cell subset or site label of this sample denotes: CD45RA+ positively selected. The sequence was obtained from a young man in good health. The receptor chain draws on TRBV6-5 and TRBJ1-2; D gene: possibly TRBD1, on 5 matching bases. The DNA is as follows: TGTGCCATGGGCCCGGGGACCTTTAACTATGGCTACACCTTC. This yields the protein CAMGPGTFNYGYTF.